The clone carrying this T cell receptor (beta chain) was seen just once. The entry originates in a study of technical replicates of blood from several donors. Germline V gene lookup returns CDR1 GTSNPN and CDR2 SVGIG (reference sequence). V was pared by 5 bases and J by 4 bases, with 6 bases of the junction left unmatched. The CDR3 length is 14 residues. Data came from immunoSEQ multiplex PCR; TCRdb stores just in-frame clones and leaves some out. The data show approximately 77,000 clones, approximately 94% seen once. The rearrangement uses TRBV30 and TRBJ2-1; 9 bases align to TRBD2. This TCR came from a human donor in good health. Sequencing was done on a sample of T cells isolated from PBMCs. CDR3 nucleotide sequence: TGTGCCTGGGCCCCTAGCGGGAATTACAATGAGCAGTTCTTC. This codes for CAWAPSGNYNEQFF.